This T cell receptor beta chain came from a study of cytomegalovirus exposure and HLA in healthy donors. Using immunoSEQ multiplex PCR, the repertoire was profiled, and TCRdb retains in-frame clones only, with some absent. Altogether about 330,000 clones are present, about nine tenths being singletons, with the ten largest covering 0.7% to 0.85%. CDR1 MNHEY and CDR2 SMNVEV come from the germline V gene (reference sequence). The CDR3 has 14 residues. The V and J ends lost 3 bases and 9 bases, in that order; junction bases with no gene match: 7. The chain is built from TRBV27 and TRBJ1-5; 8 bases map to TRBD1. The source is a young woman in good health and CMV-seronegative. Sequencing was carried out using PBMCs. CDR3 DNA: TGTGCCAGCAGTTTCCTAAACGGACAGGGGCCCCAGCATTTT. Translating gives CASSFLNGQGPQHF.